This T cell receptor (beta chain) was observed in a study of CD8 T cells in Susac syndrome (dated by TCRdb to the late 2010s). In terms of the full investigation: Repertoire sequencing was used to test whether CD8+ T cell activation and differentiation in Susac syndrome was antigen driven. Here is what the overall study found, with its caveats: The TCR sequencing and HLA analysis was acknowledged to have included a relatively small number of individuals.

High-throughput TCR beta sequencing profiled peripheral blood CD8+ and CD4+ T cells from healthy donors, Susac syndrome patients and multiple sclerosis patients. Healthy donors were age- and sex-matched controls. Bulk CD8+ and CD4+ T cells were purified magnetically by negative isolation, whereas CD8+ TEMRA cells were enriched by FACS. Blood was collected in EDTA tubes and processed within 24 hours, with PBMCs isolated through density gradient centrifugation. PBMCs intended for TCR sequencing were cryopreserved in liquid nitrogen and thawed later in a water bath at 37 degrees C. The sorted or isolated CD4+, CD8+ and CD8+ TEMRA cells reached a purity of at least 90%. Regarding this clonotype: The clone's antigen remains unknown. Base qualities were left out, and no much larger clone turns up one base away.

RNA was extracted with the RNeasy kit and roughly 0.45 to 1 ug was reverse transcribed using random hexamers. The immunoSEQ multiplex PCR assay, which covers 54 Vbeta and 13 Jbeta segments, was used to amplify TCR beta CDR3 regions. PCR amplification bias was corrected by using a synthetic template baseline for primer optimization and computational correction. The authors' analysis ran thus. Reads were annotated to V, D and J genes per IMGT and analyzed with immunoSEQ Analyzer, keeping only productive sequences. Clonality was computed as one minus Shannon entropy normalized by log2 of the number of productive unique sequences. Public and private clones were assessed among the 100 most prevalent clones of each patient and control. A clone was defined as Susac-specific if it was absent from the healthy and MS cohorts, from about a thousand published viral clones and from other ImmuneACCESS disease sequences. TCRdb reprocessed the public reads (quality trimming at Q25 with fastp, clone calling with MiXCR) and kept in-frame beta chains. Rows with a matching CDR3 protein are joined into one entry that keeps the most common DNA and genes. TCRdb, not the original authors, processed these V and J calls. The sample table contains around 170,000 distinct CDR3 sequences; only one count was recorded for about 91% of them. 0.08% of the sample is in the top ten clones.

CDR1 and CDR2, looked up from the germline V gene, are ENHRY and SYGVKD. The CDR3 spans 15 residues, from the cysteine through the phenylalanine. Kept here is only the CDR3 DNA, which spans 45 bases and is read in frame from base 1. V is pared back by 8 bases and J by 0 bases, with 14 bases lying between the germline termini. The sequence came from a human donor in good health. The sequencing sample was made of CD4+ T cells from PBMCs. This chain is built from TRBV10-3 and TRBJ1-5; the D gene remains uncertain. CDR3 protein: CAIGGQRASNQPQHF. DNA sequence: TGTGCCATCGGCGGTCAACGCGCTAGCAATCAGCCCCAGCATTTT.